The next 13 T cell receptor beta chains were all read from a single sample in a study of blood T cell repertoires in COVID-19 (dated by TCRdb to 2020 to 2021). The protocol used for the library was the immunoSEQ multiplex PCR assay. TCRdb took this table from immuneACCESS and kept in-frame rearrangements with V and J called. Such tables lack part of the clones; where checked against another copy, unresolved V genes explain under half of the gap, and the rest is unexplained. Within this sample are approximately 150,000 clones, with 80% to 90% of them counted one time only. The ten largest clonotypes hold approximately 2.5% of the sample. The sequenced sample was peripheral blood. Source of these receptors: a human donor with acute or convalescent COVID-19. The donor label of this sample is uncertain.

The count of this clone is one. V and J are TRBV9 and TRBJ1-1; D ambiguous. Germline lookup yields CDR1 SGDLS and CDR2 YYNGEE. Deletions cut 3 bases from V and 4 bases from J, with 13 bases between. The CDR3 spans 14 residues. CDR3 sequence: CASSARAGITEAFF. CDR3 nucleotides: TGTGCCAGCAGCGCCCGGGCGGGGATCACTGAAGCTTTCTTT.

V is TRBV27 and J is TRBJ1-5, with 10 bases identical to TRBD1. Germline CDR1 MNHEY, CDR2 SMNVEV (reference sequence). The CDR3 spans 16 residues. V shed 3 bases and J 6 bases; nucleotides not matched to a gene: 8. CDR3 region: CASSFQGTGAGQPQHF. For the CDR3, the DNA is TGTGCCAGCAGTTTTCAAGGGACAGGGGCTGGTCAGCCCCAGCATTTT.

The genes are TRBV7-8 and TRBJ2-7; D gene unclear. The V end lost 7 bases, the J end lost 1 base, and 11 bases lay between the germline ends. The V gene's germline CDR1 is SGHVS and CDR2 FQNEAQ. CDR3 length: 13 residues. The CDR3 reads CASTAGVSYEQYV. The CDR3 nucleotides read TGTGCCAGCACGGCAGGTGTGTCCTACGAGCAGTACGTC.

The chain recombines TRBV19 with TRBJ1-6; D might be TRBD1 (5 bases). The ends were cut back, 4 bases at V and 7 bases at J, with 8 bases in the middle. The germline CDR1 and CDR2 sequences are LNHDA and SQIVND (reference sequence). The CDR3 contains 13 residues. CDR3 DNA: TGTGCCAGTAGTACAGGGAAAAATTCACCCCTCCACTTT. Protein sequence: CASSTGKNSPLHF.

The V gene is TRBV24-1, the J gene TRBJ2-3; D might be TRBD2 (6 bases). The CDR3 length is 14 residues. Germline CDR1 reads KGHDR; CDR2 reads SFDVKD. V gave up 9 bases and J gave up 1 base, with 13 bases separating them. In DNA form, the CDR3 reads TGTGCCACCTTAGCGGAGGGAGGCACAGATACGCAGTATTTT. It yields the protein CATLAEGGTDTQYF.

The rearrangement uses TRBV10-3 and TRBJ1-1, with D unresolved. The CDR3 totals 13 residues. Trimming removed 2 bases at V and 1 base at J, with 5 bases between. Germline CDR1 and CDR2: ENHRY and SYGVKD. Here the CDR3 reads CAISERENTEAFF. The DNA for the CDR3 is TGTGCCATCAGTGAGAGAGAGAACACTGAAGCTTTCTTT.

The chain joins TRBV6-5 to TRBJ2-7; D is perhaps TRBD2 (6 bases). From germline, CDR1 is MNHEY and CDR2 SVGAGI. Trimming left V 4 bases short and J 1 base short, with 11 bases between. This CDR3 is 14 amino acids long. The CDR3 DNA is TGTGCCAGCAGTTGGGGGGTCCAATCCTACGAGCAGTACTTC. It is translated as CASSWGVQSYEQYF.

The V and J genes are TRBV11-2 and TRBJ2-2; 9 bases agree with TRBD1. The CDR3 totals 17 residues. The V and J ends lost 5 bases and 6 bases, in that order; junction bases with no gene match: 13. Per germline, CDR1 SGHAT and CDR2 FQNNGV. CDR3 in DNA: TGTGCCAGCAGCCTAGTTAGACAGGGGGTCATCCCCGGGGAGCTGTTTTTT. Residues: CASSLVRQGVIPGELFF.

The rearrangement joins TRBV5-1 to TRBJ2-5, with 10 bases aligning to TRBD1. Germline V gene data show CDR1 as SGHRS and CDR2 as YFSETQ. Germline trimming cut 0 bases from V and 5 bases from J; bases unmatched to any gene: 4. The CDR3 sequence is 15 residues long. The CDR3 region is CASSLGQGAGETQYF. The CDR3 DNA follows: TGCGCCAGCAGCTTGGGACAGGGGGCCGGGGAGACCCAGTACTTC.

The chain's CDR3 is CASSSLAGRSYEQYF. In DNA, the CDR3 is TGTGCCAGCAGCTCTCTAGCGGGCCGCTCCTACGAGCAGTACTTC. This chain links TRBV6-6 with TRBJ2-7; 8 nucleotides align to TRBD2. The germline V gene encodes CDR1 MNHNY and CDR2 SVGAGI (reference sequence). V was clipped by 6 bases and J by 0 bases; unmatched bases: 7. There are 15 residues in the CDR3.

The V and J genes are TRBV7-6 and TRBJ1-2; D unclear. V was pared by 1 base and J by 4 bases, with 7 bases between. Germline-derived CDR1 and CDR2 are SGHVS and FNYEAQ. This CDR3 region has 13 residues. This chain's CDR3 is CASSLGGSYGYTF. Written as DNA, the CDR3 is TGTGCCAGCAGCTTAGGAGGGAGCTATGGCTACACCTTC.

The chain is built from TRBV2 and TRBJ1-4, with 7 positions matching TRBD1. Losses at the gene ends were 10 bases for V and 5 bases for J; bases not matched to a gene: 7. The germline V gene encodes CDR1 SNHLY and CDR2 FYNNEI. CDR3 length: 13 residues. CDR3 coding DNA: TGTGCCACCTCCGGGACAGAGAATGAAAAACTGTTTTTT. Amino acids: CATSGTENEKLFF.

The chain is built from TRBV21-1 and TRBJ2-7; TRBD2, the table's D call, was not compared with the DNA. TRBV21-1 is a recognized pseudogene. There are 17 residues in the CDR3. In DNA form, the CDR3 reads TGTGCCAGCAGCACACCCAGCGGACTAGCGAGTGTCTACGAGCAGTACGTC. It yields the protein CASSTPSGLASVYEQYV.